Given below is one T cell receptor beta chain in context. The antigen this receptor binds is unknown. Since the CDR3 does not end with the conserved phenylalanine or tryptophan, this likely comes from a read error. The sample comes from a study of prognosis after radiotherapy for stage I lung cancer (dated by TCRdb to about 2021). General notes on the study: Between early 2018 and January 2019, some 18 stage I NSCLC patients were enrolled in Nanjing, China. Peripheral blood TCR beta repertoires were profiled in stage I NSCLC patients before and after stereotactic body radiotherapy, and the study then linked these repertoires to distant failure. The cohort included about a dozen men and several women, with a median age of around 70 years and a range of about 53 to 85 years. SBRT was given in 3 to 5 fractions with a biologically effective dose of at least 100 Gy, using image-guided IMRT or VMAT. The patients included 14 to 15 who had newly diagnosed primary stage I lung tumors, along with roughly 5 others who had oligometastatic NSCLC after their primary tumor had been surgically resected. Distant metastases were developed by four of the 19 patients after SBRT, at a median of roughly 7 months, whereas no significant progression was observed in the other 15 patients. Every patient was regarded as medically inoperable, because of comorbidities in eleven to twelve cases and refusal of surgery in 6 or 7 cases. Concurrent therapy was not administered to any patient alongside SBRT. The study sequenced some 38 blood samples from about 19 patients, one before and one after SBRT per patient. On tumor histology, roughly 12 patients had adenocarcinoma and six or seven had squamous cell carcinoma. Summary of the overall study and its limitations: Limitations of the study included a small cohort and short follow-up, and the study findings need independent validation. No determination of tumor specificity was made for expanded TCR clones. All reported P values were unadjusted for multiple comparisons. Differences in TRBV and TRBJ usage frequencies by metastasis status were reportedly observed in two V genes at baseline and in 10 or so V and two J genes after SBRT. After SBRT, the count of unique TCR clones dropped from a median of around 9,300 beforehand to about 7,200 afterward (Wilcoxon paired P=0.011). Post-SBRT Shannon entropy and its change from baseline were lower in patients who developed distant metastases; baseline Shannon entropy was not associated with metastases.

Two rounds of multiplex PCR on genomic DNA were used to amplify the TCR beta CDR3 region. The first PCR round used primers specific to each TRBV and TRBJ gene, with sequences filed in Chinese patent CN105087789A. The second PCR round used universal primers. The Roche High Pure PCR Template Preparation Kit was used to extract genomic DNA from frozen PBMCs. Paired-end sequencing with 151 bp reads was performed on the libraries using an Illumina HiSeq 3000. Processing in the source paper ran as follows. CutAdapt was used to remove raw reads lacking the multiplex PCR primer sequences. Using PEAR, the high-quality paired reads were merged into contigs. TRB V, D and J gene segments were assigned to each contig with MiXCR by alignment to reference sequences. CDR3 sequences were clustered by base quality and sequence similarity to remove sequencing errors. Shannon entropy normalized by the natural log of productive TCR sequence number was used as the measure of diversity. Clonality was computed as one minus the ratio of Shannon entropy to the natural log of the number of unique clonotypes. The Youden index of ROC curves was used to select progression-free survival cut-offs for repertoire metrics, and analyses were performed in R 3.5.3. TCRdb's own reprocessing of the public reads used fastp at Q25 and MiXCR and kept productive beta chains. Identical CDR3 proteins give one entry, which carries the most common genes and DNA. None of the V and J calls come from the authors' own analysis; TCRdb made them. The sample table shows over 45,000 distinct CDR3 sequences, and around a quarter are seen once. More than 6.5% of the sample belongs to the ten largest clones.

The CDR3 is 15 residues long, counting both termini. The only DNA kept is the CDR3, 45 bases in frame from the first base. V trim: 5 bases; J trim: 1 base; unmatched bases: 6. The germline V gene yields MDHEN for CDR1 and SYDVKM for CDR2. A history of other malignancies or of prior chemotherapy or radiotherapy was absent in all patients, and node-negative disease was shown on CT and PET/CT in all patients. Roughly 5.9 milliliters of peripheral venous blood were drawn into EDTA tubes at each of two time points. Ficoll-Paque Plus density-gradient centrifugation was used to isolate PBMCs. Right after collection, samples were kept at -80 degrees C until analysis.

The chain is made from TRBV28 and TRBJ1-2, with 8 junctional bases fitting TRBD1. The source of this sequence is a donor over 45 with non-small cell lung cancer. This material consisted of PBMCs, taken before or after stereotactic body radiation therapy (not recorded which). Here the CDR3 is given as CASSQGQVVNYGYTL. The DNA sequence reads TGTGCCAGCAGTCAGGGACAGGTGGTTAACTATGGCTACACCCTC.